Presented here are 32 T cell receptor beta chains from one specimen sequenced in a study of T-cell reconstitution after alpha-beta-depleted transplantation in children. It was with unique molecular identifiers that the TCRbeta library was prepared. TCRdb itself ran the PCR reads through MiXCR, one entry per CDR3 protein. The sample has 500,000 to 600,000 distinct CDR3 sequences, more than 20% seen once. Sequenced here: PBMCs, sampled before TCRalphabeta/CD19-depleted stem cell transplant. These TCRs come from a boy younger than two with Wiskott-Aldrich syndrome, due to receive a stem cell transplant.

The gene calls are TRBV3-1 and TRBJ2-7; D not certain. The CDR3 runs 12 residues. V lost 1 base and J 4 bases, leaving 5 bases between the germline ends. The germline V gene encodes CDR1 LGHDT and CDR2 YNNKEL (reference sequence). The CDR3 sequence: CASSQGEYEQYF. CDR3 coding DNA: TGTGCCAGCAGCCAAGGCGAGTACGAGCAGTACTTC.

The V and J genes are TRBV12-3 or TRBV12-4 and TRBJ1-1; D is ambiguous. This CDR3 is 16 amino acids long. Trimming shortened V by 4 bases and J by 8 bases, and 23 bases separated the two germline ends. CDR3 loop: CASSSTRVLAPSEAFF. The DNA of the CDR3 is TGTGCCAGCAGTTCAACTAGGGTCCTCGCCCCGTCCGAAGCTTTCTTT.

V and J are TRBV7-6 and TRBJ2-1; TRBD2 might be the D (5 bases). CDR3 size: 12 residues. V was trimmed by 9 bases and J by 9 bases, leaving 15 bases between them. Germline CDR1 reads SGHVS; CDR2 reads FNYEAQ. CDR3 sequence reads: CASSNLGVEQFF. The DNA for the CDR3 is TGTGCCAGTAGTAATTTGGGAGTTGAGCAGTTCTTC.

This clonotype was detected only a few times. The rearrangement links TRBV20-1 to TRBJ2-1, with 8 bases fitting TRBD1. This CDR3 spans 17 amino acids. CDR1 is DFQATT, CDR2 SNEGSKA, per germline (reference sequence). The V segment lost 1 base and the J segment 6 bases; nucleotides outside the gene matches: 14. This CDR3 is CSARAGGLKDSGNEQFF. CDR3 nucleotides: TGCAGTGCTAGAGCAGGGGGCCTTAAAGACTCCGGCAATGAGCAGTTCTTC.

The genes are TRBV5-1 and TRBJ2-3, with D unclear. V gave up 4 bases and J gave up 4 bases, with 10 bases separating them. This CDR3 comprises 13 residues. The germline V gene has CDR1 SGHRS and CDR2 YFSETQ. The CDR3 is CASSLAASDTQYF. CDR3 coding DNA: TGCGCCAGCAGCCTGGCGGCCTCAGATACGCAGTATTTT.

This clonotype was observed a few times. The chain employs TRBV4-2 and TRBJ2-7; tentatively, D is TRBD1 (5 bases). The germline V gene has CDR1 LGHNA and CDR2 YNFKEQ. V lost 0 bases and J 3 bases, leaving 15 bases between the germline ends. The CDR3 is 16 amino acids. CDR3: CASSQEAGSRDYEQYF. CDR3 sequence (DNA): TGTGCCAGCAGCCAAGAGGCAGGTTCCAGGGACTACGAGCAGTACTTC.

In its sample, this clonotype was seen a few times. The chain recombines TRBV12-3 or TRBV12-4 with TRBJ1-1; perhaps TRBD1 as D (5 bases). Trimming removed 2 bases at V and 5 bases at J, with 12 bases between. The CDR3 extends over 14 amino acids. DNA for the CDR3: TGTGCCAGCAGTTTAAAAGGGCGGGGGACTGAAGCTTTCTTT. Translated, it gives CASSLKGRGTEAFF.

This clonotype has only a few counts. The chain combines TRBV6-1 with TRBJ1-1; the match to TRBD1 covers 7 bases. V was pared by 6 bases and J by 5 bases, with 9 bases of the junction left unmatched. This CDR3 is 14 amino acids long. Germline loops: CDR1 MNHNS, CDR2 SASEGT. CDR3 DNA sequence: TGTGCCAGCAGCCCGCAAACAGGGGAGACTGAAGCTTTCTTT. As protein: CASSPQTGETEAFF.

V usage is TRBV5-1 and J usage is TRBJ2-3, with TRBD2 matching over 8 bases. The length of the CDR3 is 14 residues. Germline CDR1 reads SGHRS; CDR2 reads YFSETQ. The V segment lost 8 bases and the J segment 0 bases; nucleotides outside the gene matches: 5. This CDR3 reads CASRLAPSTDTQYF. CDR3 nucleotides: TGCGCCAGTCGACTAGCGCCTAGCACAGATACGCAGTATTTT.

The rearrangement joins TRBV29-1 to TRBJ2-7; TRBD2 aligns across 12 bases. Germline assignment: CDR1 SQVTM and CDR2 ANQGSEA. V shed 4 bases and J 0 bases; nucleotides not matched to a gene: 4. The CDR3 totals 15 residues. The chain's CDR3 is CSVVLAGGASYEQYF. CDR3 coding DNA: TGCAGCGTTGTACTAGCGGGAGGCGCCTCCTACGAGCAGTACTTC.

The chain recombines TRBV5-1 with TRBJ2-3; 10 bases match TRBD2. V trimming: 0 bases; J trimming: 2 bases; junction bases outside the gene matches: 9. CDR1 and CDR2 (germline): SGHRS, YFSETQ. This CDR3 contains 18 residues. DNA of the CDR3: TGCGCCAGCAGCTTGGGGGCCGGGACTAGCGATCACACAGATACGCAGTATTTT. This codes for CASSLGAGTSDHTDTQYF. The complete variable domain, with remaining parts taken from reference TRBV5-1 and TRBJ2-3, reads KAGVTQTPRYLIKTRGQQVTLSCSPISGHRSVSWYQQTPGQGLQFLFEYFSETQRNKGNFPGRFSGRQFSNSRSEMNVSTLELGDSALYLCASSLGAGTSDHTDTQYFGPGTRLTVL.

This clonotype was found a few times. V is TRBV10-2 and J is TRBJ1-1; perhaps TRBD1 as D (5 bases). This CDR3 contains 14 residues. CDR1 is WSHSY, CDR2 SAAADI, per germline. Trimming removed 2 bases at V and 0 bases at J, with 7 bases between. The CDR3 DNA sequence: TGCGCCAGCAGTGAGGGGGCCATGAACACTGAAGCTTTCTTT. Translated, it gives CASSEGAMNTEAFF.

The gene calls are TRBV5-5 and TRBJ2-2; unclear D gene. Trimming shortened V by 2 bases and J by 6 bases, and 11 bases separated the two germline ends. The CDR3 is 14 residues long. Germline V gene lookup returns CDR1 SGHKS and CDR2 YYEKEE (reference sequence). The CDR3 coding sequence is TGTGCCAGCAGCTTCAGTGTGCTCCCCGGGGAGCTGTTTTTT. Translation gives CASSFSVLPGELFF.

This clonotype appeared a few times. The chain recombines TRBV10-3 with TRBJ1-3; 7 bases align to TRBD1. The CDR3 is 16 amino acids. Germline lookup yields CDR1 ENHRY and CDR2 SYGVKD. V was clipped by 1 base and J by 0 bases; unmatched bases: 3. CDR3 nucleotides: TGTGCCATCAGTGAGTGGACAGGTCCCTCTGGAAACACCATATATTTT. It codes for CAISEWTGPSGNTIYF.

This chain uses TRBV20-1 with TRBJ2-7, with unresolved D. V shed 1 base and J shed 5 bases, with 12 bases lying between them. The CDR3 sequence is 13 residues long. The V gene's germline CDR1 is DFQATT and CDR2 SNEGSKA (reference sequence). CDR3 region: CSARGSVLNEQYF. CDR3 DNA sequence: TGCAGTGCTAGAGGCAGTGTTTTGAACGAGCAGTACTTC.

This clonotype has more than one count but fewer than ten. This CDR3 is CASSWTSGKDTQYF. The CDR3 DNA reads TGCGCCAGCAGCTGGACTAGCGGGAAAGATACGCAGTATTTT. The rearrangement links TRBV5-1 to TRBJ2-3, with 12 bases matching TRBD2. The V segment lost 3 bases and the J segment 5 bases; nucleotides outside the gene matches: 1. CDR3 length: 14 residues. Germline V gives CDR1 SGHRS, CDR2 YFSETQ.

The CDR3 protein is CASSLTSQENTEAFF. The DNA of the CDR3 is TGCGCCAGCAGCTTAACATCACAGGAGAACACTGAAGCTTTCTTT. The J gene is TRBJ1-1, the V gene TRBV5-1, with a tentative D call TRBD1 (5 bases). The CDR3 contains 15 residues. The germline CDR1 and CDR2 sequences are SGHRS and YFSETQ. Trimming removed 2 bases from V and 1 base from J, with 12 bases in between.

This clonotype came up a few times. V usage is TRBV25-1 and J usage is TRBJ1-2, with 7 nucleotides matching TRBD1. The CDR3 sequence is 15 residues long. The V segment lost 4 bases and the J segment 1 base; nucleotides outside the gene matches: 6. The germline CDR1 and CDR2 sequences are MGHDK and SYGVNS. The CDR3 protein is CASSVQGGGNYGYTF. The CDR3 region has the DNA TGTGCCAGCAGTGTCCAAGGGGGCGGTAACTATGGCTACACCTTC.

This clonotype was counted only a few times. CDR3 sequence (DNA): TGCGCCAGCAGCTCGGAGGGAGGCAATCCCCAATCAAGCTCCTACAATGAGCAGTTCTTC. As protein: CASSSEGGNPQSSSYNEQFF. The chain employs TRBV5-1 and TRBJ2-1; a weak D match, TRBD2 (6 bases). This CDR3 comprises 20 residues. Trimming pared 3 bases from V and 0 bases from J, leaving 25 bases between. Germline loops: CDR1 SGHRS, CDR2 YFSETQ.

V usage is TRBV20-1 and J usage is TRBJ2-1; 9 nucleotides line up with TRBD2. V lost 1 base, J lost 9 bases, and 7 bases stayed unmatched. Germline assignment: CDR1 DFQATT and CDR2 SNEGSKA (reference sequence). The CDR3 extends over 14 amino acids. In DNA form, the CDR3 reads TGCAGTGCTAGAGGCGCGGGAGGGAGGAGTGAGCAGTTCTTC. The encoded protein is CSARGAGGRSEQFF.

J is TRBJ1-5 and V is TRBV27; 7 nucleotides line up with TRBD1. With V trimmed by 4 bases and J by 2 bases, 8 bases remained unmatched. The CDR3 runs 16 residues. Looked up from germline, CDR1 is MNHEY and CDR2 is SMNVEV (reference sequence). The CDR3 DNA follows: TGTGCCAGCAGTTCCAGGACAGGTATTGGCAATCAGCCCCAGCATTTT. This codes for CASSSRTGIGNQPQHF.

V gene TRBV5-1 combines with J gene TRBJ1-1, with D unresolved. Germline CDR1 is SGHRS and CDR2 is YFSETQ. V gave up 0 bases and J gave up 5 bases, with 11 bases separating them. This CDR3 has 14 amino acids. This chain's CDR3 is CASSLVGVGTEAFF. Written as DNA, the CDR3 is TGCGCCAGCAGCTTGGTTGGGGTAGGGACTGAAGCTTTCTTT. Using reference TRBV5-1 and TRBJ1-1 for the parts outside the CDR3, the full variable domain is KAGVTQTPRYLIKTRGQQVTLSCSPISGHRSVSWYQQTPGQGLQFLFEYFSETQRNKGNFPGRFSGRQFSNSRSEMNVSTLELGDSALYLCASSLVGVGTEAFFGQGTRLTVV.

This clonotype was observed a few times. The genes are TRBV12-3 or TRBV12-4 and TRBJ1-5, with 9 bases matching TRBD1. V was pared by 1 base and J by 5 bases, with 3 bases of the junction left unmatched. The CDR3 length is 15 residues. DNA of the CDR3: TGTGCCAGCAGTTTAGGGGACAGGGTGGATCAGCCCCAGCATTTT. It is translated as CASSLGDRVDQPQHF.

CDR3 DNA: TGCAGTGCTCTAGGACTAGCGGGAGTTATAGTAACCTACGAGCAGTACTTC. It encodes CSALGLAGVIVTYEQYF. The chain joins TRBV20-1 to TRBJ2-7, with 13 bases lining up with TRBD2. This CDR3 region has 17 residues. Germline values: CDR1 DFQATT, CDR2 SNEGSKA (reference sequence). Trimming removed 5 bases from V and 2 bases from J; junction bases left unmatched: 12.

The chain has TRBV15 and TRBJ2-7; D call uncertain. The CDR3 contains 15 residues. Germline loops: CDR1 LNHNV, CDR2 YYDKDF (reference sequence). The V end was cut by 4 bases, the J end by 2 bases, with 15 bases between. The CDR3 here is CATSILRSETYEQYF. The CDR3 coding sequence is TGTGCCACCAGCATCCTCAGAAGCGAGACCTACGAGCAGTACTTC.

This rearrangement joins TRBV30 to TRBJ1-1; D gene ambiguous. Germline V CDR1 and CDR2: GTSNPN, SVGIG (reference sequence). Trimming cost V 2 bases and J 1 base, with 14 bases left between them. This CDR3 is built from 15 residues. The CDR3 nucleotides are TGTGCCTGGAGTCGGTACCCGTCATCGAACACTGAAGCTTTCTTT. It translates to CAWSRYPSSNTEAFF.

Note on this clonotype: One end of the junction does not line up with germline, which may come from a read error. The chain has TRBV5-1 and TRBJ2-2; 10 bases agree with TRBD2. The CDR3 extends over 19 amino acids. Germline CDR1 and CDR2: SGHRS and YFSETQ. DNA of the CDR3: TGCGACAGCAGCTCCCGGGGGCTAGCGGGAGATCTAAGGACCGGGGAGCTGTTTTTT. Amino acids: CDSSSRGLAGDLRTGELFF.

The chain couples TRBV29-1 to TRBJ1-5; D call uncertain. Germline CDR1 is SQVTM and CDR2 is ANQGSEA. The CDR3 sequence is 13 residues long. Trimming left V 3 bases short and J 3 bases short, with 9 bases between. CDR3 DNA sequence: TGCAGCGTTGAGGGCGGAGACAATCAGCCCCAGCATTTT. As protein: CSVEGGDNQPQHF.

V usage is TRBV28 and J usage is TRBJ2-1; TRBD2 might be the D (6 bases). CDR1 MDHEN and CDR2 SYDVKM come from the germline V gene. The CDR3 totals 13 residues. The V and J ends lost 8 bases and 6 bases respectively, with 14 bases between them. Here the CDR3 reads CASSGWDFNEQFF. The CDR3 DNA sequence: TGTGCCAGCTCGGGGTGGGACTTCAATGAGCAGTTCTTC.

This clonotype was recorded a few times. V and J are TRBV5-5 and TRBJ2-7; possible D gene TRBD2, 6 bases. Germline CDR1 SGHKS, CDR2 YYEKEE (reference sequence). Trimming removed 0 bases at V and 4 bases at J, with 14 bases between. The CDR3 runs 15 residues. CDR3 bases: TGTGCCAGCAGCTTGGATGGCGGAGGGACTTACGAGCAGTACTTC. It is translated as CASSLDGGGTYEQYF.

This clonotype appeared a few times. J is TRBJ2-1 and V is TRBV11-1, with 14 nucleotides matching TRBD2. This CDR3 has 19 residues. Losses at the gene ends were 0 bases for V and 3 bases for J; bases not matched to a gene: 7. Germline V CDR1 and CDR2: SGHAT, FQDESV (reference sequence). CDR3 in DNA: TGTGCCAGCAGCTTAGCGGGGACTAGCGGGAGATTCTTCTACAATGAGCAGTTCTTC. It is translated as CASSLAGTSGRFFYNEQFF.

The chain is built from TRBV4-2 and TRBJ2-1; 7 bases are a match to TRBD2. V shed 0 bases, J shed 8 bases, and the junction held 13 bases outside the gene matches. Germline-derived CDR1 and CDR2 are LGHNA and YNFKEQ. The CDR3 loop spans 17 amino acids. In DNA, the CDR3 is TGTGCCAGCAGCCAAGATCTTGGGGGGAGGGCCAGGGATGAGCAGTTCTTC. This translates into CASSQDLGGRARDEQFF.